The T cell receptor beta chain under discussion was sequenced for a study of T cells after posttransplantation cyclophosphamide. There are 13 residues in the CDR3. V shed 9 bases and J shed 2 bases, with 14 bases lying between them. Germline CDR1 SGHRS, CDR2 YFSETQ. Methotrexate plus calcineurin inhibitor accompanied controls' myeloablative marrow transplants; sampling was 1 year later. The protocol was immunoSEQ multiplex PCR, while the TCRdb copy is restricted to in-frame clones and leaves out a portion. Of tens of thousands of clones listed, around 91% were seen once; the top ten hold 1.9%. Findings of the study overall: Blood and skin or GI T cell repertoires showed limited TRB overlap. TRB clonality was highly associated with recipient CMV seropositivity and reactivation. Later blood repertoires were often dominated by clones from the donor CD8+ memory compartment.

A note on this clone: The target antigen is unknown.

Sample: PBMCs, taken approximately twelve months after allogeneic stem cell transplant with calcineurin inhibitor and methotrexate. The clonotype was recovered from a female patient between 30 and 40 years old who received an allogeneic stem cell transplant from an unrelated donor, was CMV-positive, and had acute and chronic GVHD. Some T cells may be supplied by the graft donor. The chain carries TRBV5-1 and TRBJ1-1; tentative D call: TRBD1 (5 bases). CDR3 loop: CATSRDSNTEAFF. CDR3 nucleotide sequence: TGCGCCACCTCCCGGGACTCTAACACTGAAGCTTTCTTT.